The entry below gives a single T cell receptor (beta chain) sequence along with its context. The sample holds a few counts of this clonotype. Its antigen is unknown. No much larger clone exists at a distance of one base, and base qualities are not known. CDR1 is given as SEHNR and CDR2 as FQNEAQ, both from the germline V gene (reference sequence). Reading from cysteine to phenylalanine, the CDR3 counts 15 amino acids. Only the CDR3 portion is preserved as DNA: 45 bases, with reading frame beginning at the first base. The germline V end is reduced by 7 bases and the J end by 4 bases; junction bases left unmatched: 8. This sample was taken from a study of response to subunit inactivated influenza vaccine (dated by TCRdb to between 2018 and 2020). Background for the entire study: The study used deep quantitative T cell receptor repertoire profiling to track responses to a trivalent subunit inactivated influenza vaccine.

Overall results and qualifications from the work: The authors proposed that each seasonal influenza vaccination may bring in only a limited number of new T cells.

The method was RT-PCR. These reads were obtained on an Illumina HiSeq 2500. TCRdb trimmed public reads at Q25 via fastp, called clones via MiXCR and kept in-frame beta chains. Entries that share a CDR3 protein sequence are merged under the most common genes and DNA. This sample lists around 530,000 distinct CDR3 sequences; approximately 12% were detected once. Jointly, the top ten make up roughly 10% of the sample. The rearrangement joined TRBV7-9 to TRBJ2-1; 9 nucleotides in the junction match TRBD2. Specimen: PBMCs from blood, collected on the day of vaccination. The TCR originated in a man aged 45 to 65 who received an inactivated influenza vaccine. Donor details come from another sample of the same person, matched by shared clones. The DNA reads as follows: TGTGCCAGCACCCGTTCTAGCGGGGTTTACAATGAGCAGTTCTTC. The encoded protein is CASTRSSGVYNEQFF.